Described below is a single TCR beta chain sequence and its context. No antigen is known for it. Mismatch with germline at one junction end may stem from a read error. This CDR3 has 12 residues. CDR1 and CDR2 (germline): SNHLY, FYNNEI. Constant-region priming of around 500 ng total RNA yielded TCR beta cDNA. Amplification in three nested multiplex PCR rounds with slightly modified ARM-PCR gave rise to TCR beta libraries. With TRBV1-TRBV30 forward primers and a C-beta reverse primer, the first two PCR rounds were run for approximately 10 cycles each. TCRdb re-called the multiplex PCR reads through MiXCR, storing one row per CDR3 protein. Of under 45,000 distinct CDR3 sequences in the sample, approximately 70% were seen once. The tissue used was unsorted bulk material of roughly 17-33 mg. RNA and DNA were co-extracted from it with the AllPrep DNA/RNA mini kit. The source of the sample is a study of tumor-infiltrating lymphocytes in primary liver carcinoma. Study as a whole: The five patients, who were men and women, ranged in age from 30 to 69 years. Regardless of tissue type, samples showed similar yields of roughly 3.5 to 8 million productive TCRbeta reads.

Study-level points and caveats: A significantly higher top-250-clone fraction was recorded for tumors than for blood (p = 0.039).

The rearrangement uses TRBV2 and TRBJ2-3; the D gene is possibly TRBD2 (5 bases). This TCR came from a man in his forties or fifties with primary liver carcinoma and hepatitis B virus infection. The sequenced sample was liver tumor tissue from sampling region 2. Subset noted: tumor region T2, inferior pole. CDR3 coding DNA: TGTGCCAGCAGTGGAGCGCGGGCAAGGCAGTTTTTT. Its translation: CASSGARARQFF.